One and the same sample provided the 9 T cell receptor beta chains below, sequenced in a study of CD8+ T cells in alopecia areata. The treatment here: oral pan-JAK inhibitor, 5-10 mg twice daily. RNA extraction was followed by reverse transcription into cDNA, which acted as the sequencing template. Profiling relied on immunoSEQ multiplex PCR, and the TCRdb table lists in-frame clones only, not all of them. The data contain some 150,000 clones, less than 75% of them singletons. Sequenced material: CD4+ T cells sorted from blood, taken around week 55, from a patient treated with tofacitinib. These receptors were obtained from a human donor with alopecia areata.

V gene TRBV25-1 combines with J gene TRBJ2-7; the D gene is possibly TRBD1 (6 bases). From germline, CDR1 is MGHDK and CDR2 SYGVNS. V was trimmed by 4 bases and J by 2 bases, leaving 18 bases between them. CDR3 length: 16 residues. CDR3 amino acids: CASSGSTGLGAYEQYF. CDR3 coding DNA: TGTGCCAGCAGTGGATCGACAGGCCTTGGGGCCTACGAGCAGTACTTC.

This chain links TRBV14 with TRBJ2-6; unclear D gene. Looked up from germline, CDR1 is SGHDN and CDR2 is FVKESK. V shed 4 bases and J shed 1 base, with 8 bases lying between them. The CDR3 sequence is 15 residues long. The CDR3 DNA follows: TGTGCCAGCAGCCCACGGTGGTCTGGGGCCAACGTCCTGACTTTC. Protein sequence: CASSPRWSGANVLTF. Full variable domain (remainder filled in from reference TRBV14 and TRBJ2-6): EAGVTQFPSHSVIEKGQTVTLRCDPISGHDNLYWYRRVMGKEIKFLLHFVKESKQDESGMPNNRFLAERTGGTYSTLKVQPAELEDSGVYFCASSPRWSGANVLTFGAGSRLTVL.

CDR3 sequence reads: CASSPLPGGNGSFKNIQYF. The CDR3 bases are TGTGCCAGCAGCCCACTCCCAGGGGGCAATGGATCCTTCAAAAACATTCAGTACTTC. The V and J genes are TRBV7-9 and TRBJ2-4, with 8 bases matching TRBD1. J gave up 3 bases and V 5 bases, and 18 bases lay outside the gene matches. CDR3 length: 19 amino acids. Germline V gives CDR1 SEHNR, CDR2 FQNEAQ (reference sequence). The variable domain in full, with the rest retrieved from reference TRBV7-9 and TRBJ2-4, is DTGVSQNPRHKITKRGQNVTFRCDPISEHNRLYWYRQTLGQGPEFLTYFQNEAQLEKSRLLSDRFSAERPKGSFSTLEIQRTEQGDSAMYLCASSPLPGGNGSFKNIQYFGAGTRLSVL.

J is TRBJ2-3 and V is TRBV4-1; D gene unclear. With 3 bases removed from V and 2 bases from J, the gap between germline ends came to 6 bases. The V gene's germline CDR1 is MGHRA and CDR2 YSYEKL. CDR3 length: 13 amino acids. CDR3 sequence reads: CASSQAFTDTQYF. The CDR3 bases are TGCGCCAGCAGCCAGGCCTTCACAGATACGCAGTATTTT.

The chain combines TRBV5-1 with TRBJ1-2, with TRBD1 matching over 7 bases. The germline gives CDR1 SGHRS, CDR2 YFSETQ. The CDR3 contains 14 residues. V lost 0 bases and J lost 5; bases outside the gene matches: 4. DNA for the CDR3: TGCGCCAGCAGCTTGGACAGGGGATCTTATGGCTACACCTTC. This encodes CASSLDRGSYGYTF. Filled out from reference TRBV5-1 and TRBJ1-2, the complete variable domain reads KAGVTQTPRYLIKTRGQQVTLSCSPISGHRSVSWYQQTPGQGLQFLFEYFSETQRNKGNFPGRFSGRQFSNSRSEMNVSTLELGDSALYLCASSLDRGSYGYTFGSGTRLTVV.

Written as DNA, the CDR3 is TGCAGTGCTAGAGCTACAGATACGCAGTATTTT. Protein: CSARATDTQYF. The rearrangement joins TRBV20-1 to TRBJ2-3; D is uncertain. Trimming shortened V by 1 base and J by 3 bases, and 2 bases separated the two germline ends. This CDR3 contains 11 residues. The V gene's germline CDR1 is DFQATT and CDR2 SNEGSKA (reference sequence).

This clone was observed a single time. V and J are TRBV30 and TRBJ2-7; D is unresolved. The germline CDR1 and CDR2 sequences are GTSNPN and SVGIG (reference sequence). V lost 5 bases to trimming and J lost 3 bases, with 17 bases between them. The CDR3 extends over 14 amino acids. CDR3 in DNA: TGTGCCTGGGCCCCAATGGGTGGGGTCTACGAGCAGTACTTC. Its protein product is CAWAPMGGVYEQYF.

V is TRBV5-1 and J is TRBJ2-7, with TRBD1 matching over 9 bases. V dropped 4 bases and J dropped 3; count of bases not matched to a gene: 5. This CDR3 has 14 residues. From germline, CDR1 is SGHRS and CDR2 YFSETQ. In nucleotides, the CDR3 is TGCGCCAGCAGCAATGGACAGGGGCACTACGAGCAGTACTTC. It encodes CASSNGQGHYEQYF.

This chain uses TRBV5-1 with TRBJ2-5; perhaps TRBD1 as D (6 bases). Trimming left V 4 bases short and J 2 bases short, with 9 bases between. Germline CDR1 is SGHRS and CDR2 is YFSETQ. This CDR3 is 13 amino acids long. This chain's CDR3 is CASSEGTQETQYF. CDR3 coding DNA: TGCGCCAGCAGCGAAGGGACACAAGAGACCCAGTACTTC.